The T cell receptor (beta chain) under discussion was sequenced for a study of beta chain features in type 1 diabetes. Study results and limitations: Resolution of whether HLA type affects TCRB rearrangement was not achieved here. Compared with healthy donors, patients appeared to share more similar naive, central memory and regulatory TCRB repertoires.

Many counts were recorded for this clone. The antigen is undetermined. cDNA synthesis used the whole RNA isolate, giving expressed TCRB sequences. Sequencing of naive, central memory and regulatory T cell samples gave an average of approximately 3.5 million reads. Here immunoSEQ multiplex PCR was the method, and the copy in TCRdb shows in-frame clones only, minus some. The data show about 130,000 clones, around a tenth seen once. V dropped 5 bases and J dropped 7; count of bases not matched to a gene: 8. The length of the CDR3 is 13 residues. Germline V gene lookup returns CDR1 SGHVS and CDR2 FNYEAQ. This TCR was sampled from a man aged 18 to 35 in good health. Sequencing was performed on central memory CD4+ T cells from blood. The rearrangement joins TRBV7-6 to TRBJ2-7, with 7 bases identical to TRBD1. The CDR3 sequence: CASSPGQPFEQYF. The CDR3 coding sequence is TGTGCCAGCAGCCCGGGACAGCCCTTTGAGCAGTACTTC.